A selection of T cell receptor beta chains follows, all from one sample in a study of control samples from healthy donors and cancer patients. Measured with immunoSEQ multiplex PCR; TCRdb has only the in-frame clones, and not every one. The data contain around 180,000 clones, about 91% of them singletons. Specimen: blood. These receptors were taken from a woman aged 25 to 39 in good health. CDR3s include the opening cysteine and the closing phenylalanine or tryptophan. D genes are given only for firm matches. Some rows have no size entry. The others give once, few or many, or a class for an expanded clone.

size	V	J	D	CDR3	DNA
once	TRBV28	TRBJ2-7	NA	CASGLGYEQYF	TGTGCCAGCGGCCTGGGCTACGAGCAGTACTTC
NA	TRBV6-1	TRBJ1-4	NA	CASSDRGEKLFF	TGTGCCAGCAGTGATAGGGGTGAAAAACTGTTTTTT
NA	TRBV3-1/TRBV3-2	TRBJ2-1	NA	CASRDVYNEQFF	TGTGCCAGCAGAGACGTCTACAATGAGCAGTTCTTC
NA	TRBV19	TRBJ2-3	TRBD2	CASSSPPGRTITDTQYF	TGTGCCAGTAGTTCTCCCCCCGGGAGGACTATCACAGATACGCAGTATTTT
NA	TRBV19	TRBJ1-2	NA	CASSADLYYGYTF	TGTGCCAGTAGCGCGGACCTTTACTATGGCTACACCTTC
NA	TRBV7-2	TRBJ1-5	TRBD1	CASSLHRGSNQPQHF	TGTGCCAGCAGCCTACACAGGGGAAGCAATCAGCCCCAGCATTTT
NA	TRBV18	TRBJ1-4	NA	CASSDLGRPEKLFF	TGTGCCAGCTCTGACCTTGGACGGCCTGAAAAACTGTTTTTT
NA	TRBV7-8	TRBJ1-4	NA	CASSLGFGEKLFF	TGTGCCAGCAGCTTAGGCTTCGGAGAAAAACTGTTTTTT
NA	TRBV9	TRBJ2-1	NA	CASSVGSSNEQFF	TGTGCCAGCAGCGTAGGGAGTAGCAATGAGCAGTTCTTC
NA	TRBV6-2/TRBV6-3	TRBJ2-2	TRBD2	CASSYVAGVNLGTGELFF	TGTGCCAGCAGTTACGTAGCGGGAGTCAATCTAGGGACCGGGGAGCTGTTTTTT
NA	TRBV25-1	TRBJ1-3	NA	CASSVSGNTIYF	TGTGCCAGCAGTGTGTCCGGAAACACCATATATTTT
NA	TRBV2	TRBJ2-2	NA	CASSEAGGDTGELFF	TGTGCCAGCAGTGAAGCGGGGGGTGACACCGGGGAGCTGTTTTTT
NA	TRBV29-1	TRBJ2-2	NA	CSVPQATNTGELFF	TGCAGCGTTCCCCAGGCGACGAACACCGGGGAGCTGTTTTTT
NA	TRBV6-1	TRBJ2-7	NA	CASSDHPPYEQYF	TGTGCCAGCAGTGATCATCCTCCCTACGAGCAGTACTTC
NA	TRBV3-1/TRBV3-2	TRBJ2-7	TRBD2	CASSLQGLAGYEQYF	TGTGCCAGCAGCCTCCAGGGACTAGCGGGGTACGAGCAGTACTTC
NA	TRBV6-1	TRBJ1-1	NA	CASGQQNTEAFF	TGTGCCAGCGGACAGCAAAACACTGAAGCTTTCTTT
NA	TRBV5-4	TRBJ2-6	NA	CASSSPRPGANVLTF	TGTGCCAGCAGCTCGCCCCGCCCCGGGGCCAACGTCCTGACTTTC
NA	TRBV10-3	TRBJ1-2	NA	CAITESGTLDNYGYTF	TGTGCCATCACCGAATCCGGGACGTTGGACAACTATGGCTACACCTTC
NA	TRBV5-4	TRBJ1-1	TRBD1	CASSLAGGAEAFF	TGTGCCAGCAGCTTGGCAGGGGGGGCTGAAGCTTTCTTT
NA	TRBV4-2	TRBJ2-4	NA	CASSQESRENIQYF	TGTGCCAGCAGCCAAGAAAGCCGGGAAAACATTCAGTACTTC
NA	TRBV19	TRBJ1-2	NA	CASSIQGQRQINYGYTF	TGTGCCAGTAGTATCCAGGGGCAGAGGCAAATTAACTATGGCTACACCTTC
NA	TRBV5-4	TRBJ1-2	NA	CASSPEGQNYGYTF	TGTGCCAGCAGCCCCGAAGGCCAGAACTATGGCTACACCTTC
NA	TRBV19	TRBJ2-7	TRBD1	CASSYGQDYEQYF	TGTGCCAGTAGCTACGGACAGGACTACGAGCAGTACTTC
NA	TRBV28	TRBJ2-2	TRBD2	CASTSGGLNTGELFF	TGTGCCAGCACAAGCGGGGGCCTGAACACCGGGGAGCTGTTTTTT
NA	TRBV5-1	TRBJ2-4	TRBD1	CASSSGTGGGMVKNIQYF	TGCGCCAGCAGCTCCGGGACAGGGGGCGGGATGGTCAAAAACATTCAGTACTTC
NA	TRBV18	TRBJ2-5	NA	CASSPGQETQYF	TGTGCCAGCTCACCGGGCCAAGAGACCCAGTACTTC
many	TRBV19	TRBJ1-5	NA	CASRERPMGDQPQHF	TGTGCCAGTAGGGAGAGACCGATGGGAGATCAGCCCCAGCATTTT
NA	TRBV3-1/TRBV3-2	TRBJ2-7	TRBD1	CASSPGRWTGGHEQYF	TGTGCCAGCAGTCCCGGCCGCTGGACAGGGGGCCACGAGCAGTACTTC
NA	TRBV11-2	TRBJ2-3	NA	CASSKGGQFGDTQYF	TGTGCCAGCAGCAAGGGGGGGCAGTTTGGAGATACGCAGTATTTT
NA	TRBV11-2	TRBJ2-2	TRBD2	CASSFLAGDFGTGELFF	TGTGCCAGCAGCTTCCTAGCGGGAGACTTCGGCACCGGGGAGCTGTTTTTT
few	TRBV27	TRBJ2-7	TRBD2	CASRTLARHEQYF	TGTGCCAGCAGAACACTAGCGCGGCACGAGCAGTACTTC
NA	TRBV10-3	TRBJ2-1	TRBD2	CAIRPGLAGDGEQFF	TGTGCCATCAGACCGGGACTAGCGGGAGATGGTGAGCAGTTCTTC
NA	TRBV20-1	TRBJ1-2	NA	CSASRASYGYTF	TGCAGTGCTAGTAGGGCCTCGTATGGCTACACCTTC
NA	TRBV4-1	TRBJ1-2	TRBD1	CAGSQDWTGGDYGYTF	TGCGCCGGCAGCCAAGATTGGACAGGGGGGGACTATGGCTACACCTTC
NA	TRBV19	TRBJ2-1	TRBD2	CASSMGAAGGFEEQFF	TGTGCCAGTAGTATGGGGGCGGCGGGAGGGTTCGAGGAGCAGTTCTTC
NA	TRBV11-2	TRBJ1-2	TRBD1	CASSWGQGPYGYTF	TGTGCCAGCAGCTGGGGACAGGGTCCCTATGGCTACACCTTC
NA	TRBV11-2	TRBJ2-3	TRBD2	CASSDAGGGADTQYF	TGTGCCAGCAGCGACGCGGGGGGCGGAGCAGATACGCAGTATTTT
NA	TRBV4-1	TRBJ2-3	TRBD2	CASSQDRLAGLADTQYF	TGCGCCAGCAGCCAAGATCGACTAGCGGGGTTGGCAGATACGCAGTATTTT
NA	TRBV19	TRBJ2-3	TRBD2	CASREAGGGTDTQYF	TGTGCCAGTAGGGAAGCGGGGGGGGGCACAGATACGCAGTATTTT
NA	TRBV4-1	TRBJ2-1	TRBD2	CASRPGTSGVGEQFF	TGCGCCAGCAGACCCGGGACTAGCGGGGTGGGTGAGCAGTTCTTC
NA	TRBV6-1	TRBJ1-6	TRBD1	CASSDNPGQPNSPLHF	TGTGCCAGCAGTGATAACCCGGGACAGCCTAATTCACCCCTCCACTTT
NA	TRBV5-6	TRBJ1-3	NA	CASSLDPSSGGNTIYF	TGTGCCAGCAGCTTGGACCCCTCCTCGGGAGGAAACACCATATATTTT
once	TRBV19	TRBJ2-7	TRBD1	CASSIRDRPNEQYF	TGTGCCAGTAGTATCCGGGACAGGCCCAACGAGCAGTACTTC
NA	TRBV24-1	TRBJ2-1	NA	CATSDSRLQQFF	TGTGCCACCAGTGATTCCCGGCTCCAGCAGTTCTTC
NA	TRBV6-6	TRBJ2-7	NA	CASTEGDLRLYEQYF	TGTGCCAGCACCGAAGGAGATCTCCGCCTCTACGAGCAGTACTTC
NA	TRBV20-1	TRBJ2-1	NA	CSASGSSRFF	TGCAGTGCTAGTGGTTCTAGTAGGTTCTTC
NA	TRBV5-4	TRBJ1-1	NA	CASSLGQVLNTEAFF	TGTGCCAGCAGCTTGGGACAGGTCCTGAACACTGAAGCTTTCTTT
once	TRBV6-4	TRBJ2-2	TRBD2	CASSGTSAGELFF	TGTGCCAGCAGTGGGACTAGCGCCGGGGAGCTGTTTTTT
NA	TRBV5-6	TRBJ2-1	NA	CASRLELIPGGGEQFF	TGTGCCAGCAGGTTAGAACTTATCCCCGGTGGTGGTGAGCAGTTCTTC
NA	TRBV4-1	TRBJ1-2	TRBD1	CASSGTSRDSRYGYTF	TGCGCCAGCAGCGGCACGTCCCGGGACAGTCGCTATGGCTACACCTTC
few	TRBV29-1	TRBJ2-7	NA	CSVEGLGKSYEQYF	TGCAGCGTTGAAGGGCTGGGGAAATCCTACGAGCAGTACTTC